This T cell receptor beta chain is drawn from a study of shared clonotypes between healthy human individuals. CD45RO negativity and positive selection for CCR7 defined naive CD8 cells, a population that excluded terminally differentiated effector memory CD45RA+ cells. Those who donated were healthy HIV-negative adults, with no recent acute infections or vaccinations reported. About this clone itself: Its antigen is unknown.

Sequenced by immunoSEQ multiplex PCR; TCRdb stores in-frame clones only, minus some. Counted here are some 2,000,000 clones, less than 95% occurring once; the ten biggest clones make up roughly 1%. CDR3 length equals 14 residues. The V end was cut by 2 bases, the J end by 5 bases, with 10 bases between. Germline CDR1 MNHEY, CDR2 SMNVEV (reference sequence). Study observations and caveats: It was expected that sequencing depth would affect clonotype sharing among donors.

Sequenced sample: naive CD8+ T cells sorted from blood. The chain uses TRBV27 and TRBJ1-5; unclear D gene. The sequence was obtained from a man aged 18 to 29 in good health. The DNA for the CDR3 is TGTGCCAGCAGTTTAAACCCAGGTTATCAGCCCCAGCATTTT. It encodes CASSLNPGYQPQHF.